This TCR beta chain was captured by sequencing in a study of identical twins. This CDR3 has 14 residues. Study-wide results and limits: Within cord blood, abundant beta clonotypes carried fewer insertions, but memory repertoires showed no such trend. Donors were not followed over many years; analysis was cross-sectional.

The table lists this clonotype with a few counts. Its antigen is unidentified. MiXCR was run by TCRdb on the 5' RACE reads, yielding one entry per CDR3 protein. Among some 1,700,000 distinct CDR3 sequences, more than 30% were seen once, and the ten largest hold approximately 0.29%. The chain couples TRBV21-1 to TRBJ1-2. TRBV21-1 is deemed a pseudogene. The TCR was taken from a newborn girl in good health. Sequenced material: cord blood. The CDR3 is CASSKAGGNYGYTF. The DNA of the CDR3 is TGTGCCAGCAGCAAAGCCGGCGGAAACTATGGCTACACCTTC.